The clone carrying this T cell receptor beta chain was counted at least ten times. This sample stems from a study of human T cells and chemical hapten exposure. TCRdb processed the RACE reads anew with MiXCR; each CDR3 protein has one entry. Of around 70,000 distinct CDR3 sequences listed, approximately 6.1% are singletons. Deletions cut 6 bases from V and 11 bases from J, with 11 bases between. Germline CDR1 MDHEN, CDR2 SYDVKM. The CDR3 extends over 11 amino acids. Stated time point: healthy volunteer bleed at 6 weeks. It was unfractionated whole blood from which total RNA was extracted. The gene calls are TRBV28 and TRBJ1-5; unclear D gene. The sequence was collected from a female donor in good health. Some clones in this sample may be carry-over from other donors' samples. Sequencing was carried out using whole blood. CDR3 DNA sequence: TGTGCCAGCAGCCGCCAAAGGACCCAGCATTTT. Translated, it gives CASSRQRTQHF.